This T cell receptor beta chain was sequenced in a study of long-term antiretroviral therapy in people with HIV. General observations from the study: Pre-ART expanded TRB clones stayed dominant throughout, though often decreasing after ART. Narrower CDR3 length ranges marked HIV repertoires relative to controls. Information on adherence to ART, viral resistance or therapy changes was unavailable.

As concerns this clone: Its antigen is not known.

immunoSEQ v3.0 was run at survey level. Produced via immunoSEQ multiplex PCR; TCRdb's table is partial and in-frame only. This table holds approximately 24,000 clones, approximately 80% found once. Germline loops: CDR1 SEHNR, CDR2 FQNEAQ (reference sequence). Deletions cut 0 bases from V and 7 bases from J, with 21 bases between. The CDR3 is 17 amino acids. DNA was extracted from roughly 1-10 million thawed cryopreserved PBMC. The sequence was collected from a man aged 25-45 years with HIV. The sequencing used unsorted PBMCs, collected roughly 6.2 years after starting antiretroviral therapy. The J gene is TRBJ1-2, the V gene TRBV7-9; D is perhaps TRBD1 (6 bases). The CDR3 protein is CASSLASGALMLSGYTF. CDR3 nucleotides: TGTGCCAGCAGCTTAGCGTCGGGGGCGTTAATGCTCTCTGGCTACACCTTC. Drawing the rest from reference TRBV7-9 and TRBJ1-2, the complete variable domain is DTGVSQNPRHKITKRGQNVTFRCDPISEHNRLYWYRQTLGQGPEFLTYFQNEAQLEKSRLLSDRFSAERPKGSFSTLEIQRTEQGDSAMYLCASSLASGALMLSGYTFGSGTRLTVV.